This entry features one T cell receptor beta chain sequence. Only in-frame clones appear in the TCRdb table, and some are missing; sequencing was by immunoSEQ multiplex PCR. Here the sample spans about 2.5 million clones, around 90% being singletons. The sample belongs to a study of shared clonotypes between healthy human individuals. The CDR3 extends over 19 amino acids. Germline V gene data show CDR1 as MGHRA and CDR2 as YSYEKL. J was trimmed by 3 bases and V by 4 bases; bases with no gene match: 10. The rearrangement uses TRBV4-1 and TRBJ2-6, with 12 positions matching TRBD1. This TCR was recovered from a man aged 18 to 30 in good health. Some clones in this sample may be carry-over from other donors' samples. What was sequenced was naive CD4+ T cells from PBMCs. Subset: CD45RA+ positively selected. The CDR3 reads CASSPLPGQGASGANVLTF. In DNA, the CDR3 is TGCGCCAGCAGCCCATTACCGGGACAGGGGGCAAGTGGGGCCAACGTCCTGACTTTC.